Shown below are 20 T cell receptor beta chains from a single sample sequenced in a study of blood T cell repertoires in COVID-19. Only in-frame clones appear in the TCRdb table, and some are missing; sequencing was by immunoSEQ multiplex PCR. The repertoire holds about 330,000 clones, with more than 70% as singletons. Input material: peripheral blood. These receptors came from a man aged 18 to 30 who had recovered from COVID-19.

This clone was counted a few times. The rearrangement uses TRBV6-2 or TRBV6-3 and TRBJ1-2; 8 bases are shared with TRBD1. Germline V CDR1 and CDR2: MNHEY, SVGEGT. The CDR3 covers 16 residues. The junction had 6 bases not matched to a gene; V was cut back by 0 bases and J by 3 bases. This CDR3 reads CASSYSLDRDYYGYTF. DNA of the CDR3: TGTGCCAGCAGTTACTCGTTGGACAGGGATTACTATGGCTACACCTTC.

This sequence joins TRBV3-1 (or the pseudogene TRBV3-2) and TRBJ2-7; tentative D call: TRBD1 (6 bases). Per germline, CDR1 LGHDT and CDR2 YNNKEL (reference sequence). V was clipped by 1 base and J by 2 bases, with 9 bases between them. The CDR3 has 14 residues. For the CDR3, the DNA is TGTGCCAGCAGCCAAGCTGACAGGCCCTACGAGCAGTACTTC. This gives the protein CASSQADRPYEQYF.

In nucleotides, the CDR3 is TGTGCCAGCAGTGAGCGAGGCAGAAGACTCTCTGGAAACACCATATATTTT. Protein sequence: CASSERGRRLSGNTIYF. This sequence joins TRBV6-1 and TRBJ1-3, with D uncertain. This CDR3 spans 17 amino acids. Germline CDR1 reads MNHNS; CDR2 reads SASEGT. V was pared by 3 bases and J by 0 bases, with 15 bases between.

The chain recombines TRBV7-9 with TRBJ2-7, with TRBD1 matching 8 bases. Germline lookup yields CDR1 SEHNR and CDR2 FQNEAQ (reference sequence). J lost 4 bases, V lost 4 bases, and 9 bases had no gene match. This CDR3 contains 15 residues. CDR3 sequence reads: CASSSGQGLPYEQYF. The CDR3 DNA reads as TGTGCCAGCAGCTCCGGACAGGGCCTACCTTACGAGCAGTACTTC.

CDR3 protein: CASSLLAGGINEQFF. The CDR3 DNA follows: TGTGCCAGCAGCCTACTAGCGGGAGGGATAAATGAGCAGTTCTTC. This chain joins TRBV14 and TRBJ2-1, with 13 positions matching TRBD2. CDR3 length: 15 amino acids. In germline, CDR1 is SGHDN, CDR2 FVKESK. The junction had 4 bases not matched to a gene; V was cut back by 4 bases and J by 7 bases. Supplemented by reference TRBV14 and TRBJ2-1, the full variable domain reads EAGVTQFPSHSVIEKGQTVTLRCDPISGHDNLYWYRRVMGKEIKFLLHFVKESKQDESGMPNNRFLAERTGGTYSTLKVQPAELEDSGVYFCASSLLAGGINEQFFGPGTRLTVL.

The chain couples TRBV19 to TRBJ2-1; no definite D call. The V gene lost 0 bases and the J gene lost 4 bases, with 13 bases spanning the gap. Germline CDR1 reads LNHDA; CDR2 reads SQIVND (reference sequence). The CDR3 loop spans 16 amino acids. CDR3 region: CASSIDWQSLYNEQFF. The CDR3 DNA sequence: TGTGCCAGTAGTATAGATTGGCAGTCCCTTTACAATGAGCAGTTCTTC.

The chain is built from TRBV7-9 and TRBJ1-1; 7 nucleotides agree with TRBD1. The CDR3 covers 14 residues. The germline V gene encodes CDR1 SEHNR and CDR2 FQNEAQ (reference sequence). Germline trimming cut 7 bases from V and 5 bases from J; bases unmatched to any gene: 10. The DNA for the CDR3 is TGTGCCAGCACAATAGGGGGCTCCGGGACTGAAGCTTTCTTT. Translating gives CASTIGGSGTEAFF.

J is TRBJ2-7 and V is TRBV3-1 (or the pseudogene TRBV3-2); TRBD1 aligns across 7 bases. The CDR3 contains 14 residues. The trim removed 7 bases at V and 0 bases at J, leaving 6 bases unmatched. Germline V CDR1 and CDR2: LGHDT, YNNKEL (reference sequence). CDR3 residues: CASTQRGHSYEQYF. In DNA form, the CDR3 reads TGTGCCAGCACCCAGAGGGGGCACTCCTACGAGCAGTACTTC.

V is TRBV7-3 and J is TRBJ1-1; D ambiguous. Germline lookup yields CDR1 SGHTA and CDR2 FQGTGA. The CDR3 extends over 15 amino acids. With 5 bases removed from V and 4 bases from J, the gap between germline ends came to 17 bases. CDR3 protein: CASSPTREEGTEAFF. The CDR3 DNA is TGTGCCAGCAGCCCGACTCGGGAGGAAGGCACTGAAGCTTTCTTT. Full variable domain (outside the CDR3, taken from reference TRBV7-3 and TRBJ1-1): GAGVSQTPSNKVTEKGKYVELRCDPISGHTALYWYRQSLGQGPEFLIYFQGTGAADDSGLPNDRFFAVRPEGSVSTLKIQRTERGDSAVYLCASSPTREEGTEAFFGQGTRLTVV.

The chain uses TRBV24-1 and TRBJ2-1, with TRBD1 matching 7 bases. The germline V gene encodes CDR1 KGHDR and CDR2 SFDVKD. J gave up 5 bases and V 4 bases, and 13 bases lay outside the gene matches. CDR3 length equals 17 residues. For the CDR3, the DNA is TGTGCCACCAGTGACAAATCCGGGACAGAGATTGACAATGAGCAGTTCTTC. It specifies CATSDKSGTEIDNEQFF.

The chain's CDR3 is CASSSAGGNEQFF. The CDR3 nucleotides read TGTGCCAGCAGCTCCGCGGGGGGGAATGAGCAGTTCTTC. This chain joins TRBV5-4 and TRBJ2-1, with 9 bases identical to TRBD2. CDR3 size: 13 residues. CDR1 is SGHNT, CDR2 YYREEE, per germline (reference sequence). The V and J ends lost 3 bases and 7 bases, in that order; junction bases with no gene match: 2.

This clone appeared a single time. CDR3 bases: TGTGCCAGCAGCTTAGGGGCAGGGGAAGGCTACACCTTC. Protein: CASSLGAGEGYTF. V gene TRBV7-2 combines with J gene TRBJ1-2; D perhaps matches TRBD1 (6 bases). The CDR3 totals 13 residues. Trimming pared 1 base from V and 8 bases from J, leaving 11 bases between. The germline V gene has CDR1 SGHTA and CDR2 FQGNSA.

CDR3 sequence reads: CASSLDRFNTEAFF. The CDR3 DNA follows: TGTGCCAGCAGCTTGGACAGATTTAACACTGAAGCTTTCTTT. V and J are TRBV5-6 and TRBJ1-1; D gene uncertain. This CDR3 has 14 amino acids. Germline V gene sequence: CDR1 SGHDT, CDR2 YYEEEE. V lost 0 bases and J 2 bases, leaving 8 bases between the germline ends. The full variable domain, in which reference TRBV5-6 and TRBJ1-1 provide the parts outside the CDR3, is DAGVTQSPTHLIKTRGQQVTLRCSPKSGHDTVSWYQQALGQGPQFIFQYYEEEERQRGNFPDRFSGHQFPNYSSELNVNALLLGDSALYLCASSLDRFNTEAFFGQGTRLTVV.

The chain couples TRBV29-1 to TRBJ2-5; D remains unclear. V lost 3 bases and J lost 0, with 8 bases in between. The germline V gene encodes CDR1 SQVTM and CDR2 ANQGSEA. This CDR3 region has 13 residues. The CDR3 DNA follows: TGCAGCGTTGATGCAGGTCACCAAGAGACCCAGTACTTC. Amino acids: CSVDAGHQETQYF.

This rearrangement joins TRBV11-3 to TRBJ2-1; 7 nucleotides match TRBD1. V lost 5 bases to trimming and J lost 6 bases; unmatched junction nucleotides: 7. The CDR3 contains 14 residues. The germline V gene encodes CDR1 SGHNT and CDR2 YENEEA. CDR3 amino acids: CASSRDSSANEQFF. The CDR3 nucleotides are TGTGCCAGCAGCCGGGACAGTTCAGCCAATGAGCAGTTCTTC.

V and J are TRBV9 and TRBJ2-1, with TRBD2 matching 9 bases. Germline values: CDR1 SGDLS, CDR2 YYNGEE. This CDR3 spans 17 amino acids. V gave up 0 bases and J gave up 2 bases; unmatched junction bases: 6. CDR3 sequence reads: CASSVGGGALPYNEQFF. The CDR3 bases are TGTGCCAGCAGCGTAGGCGGGGGGGCCCTACCCTACAATGAGCAGTTCTTC.

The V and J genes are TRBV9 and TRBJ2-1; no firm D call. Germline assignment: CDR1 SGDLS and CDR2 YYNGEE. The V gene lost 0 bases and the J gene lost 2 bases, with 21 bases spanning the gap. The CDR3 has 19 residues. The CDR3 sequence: CASSVATTPVADPYNEQFF. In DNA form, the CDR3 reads TGTGCCAGCAGCGTAGCTACGACCCCTGTAGCCGACCCCTACAATGAGCAGTTCTTC.

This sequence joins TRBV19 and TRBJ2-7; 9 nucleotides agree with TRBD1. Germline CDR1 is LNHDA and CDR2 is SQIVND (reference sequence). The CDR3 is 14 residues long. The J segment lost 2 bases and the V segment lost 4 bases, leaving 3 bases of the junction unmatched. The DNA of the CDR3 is TGTGCCAGTAGTAGAGGACAGGGGCCCTACGAGCAGTACTTC. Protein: CASSRGQGPYEQYF.

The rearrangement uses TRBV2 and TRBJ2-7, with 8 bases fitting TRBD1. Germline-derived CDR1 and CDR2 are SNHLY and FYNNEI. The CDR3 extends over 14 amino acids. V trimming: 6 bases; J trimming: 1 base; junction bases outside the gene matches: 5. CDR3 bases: TGTGCCAGCAGGCGGGACAGGACATCCTACGAGCAGTACTTC. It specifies CASRRDRTSYEQYF.

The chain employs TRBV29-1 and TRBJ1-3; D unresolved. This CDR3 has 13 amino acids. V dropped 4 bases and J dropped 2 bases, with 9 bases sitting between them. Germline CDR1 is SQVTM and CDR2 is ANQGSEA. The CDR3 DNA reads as TGCAGCGTTGTGAGGGCTGCTGGAAACACCATATATTTT. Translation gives CSVVRAAGNTIYF.